This T cell receptor (beta chain) was profiled in a study of Ad26.COV2.S vaccination and SARS-CoV-2 variants. Profiled with immunoSEQ multiplex PCR; TCRdb holds only in-frame clones, not every one. Among about 250,000 clones listed, approximately 88% were seen once. The treatment was: roughly 20 received Ad26.COV2.S at low or high dose, single or two shots; about five received placebo; per-sample allocation not given. Day 63 after the first injection of vaccine or placebo was the sampling time. The V and J ends lost 3 bases and 0 bases, in that order; junction bases with no gene match: 2. Per the germline V gene, CDR1 is DFQATT and CDR2 is SNEGSKA (reference sequence). The CDR3 consists of 14 residues.

The TCR was taken from a person aged 18-60 years who received the Ad26.COV2.S COVID-19 vaccine or a placebo. Sequenced material: peripheral blood, taken in a trial of Ad26.COV2.S vaccine versus placebo. The chain recombines TRBV20-1 with TRBJ1-5; 7 bases match TRBD1. In DNA, the CDR3 is TGCAGTGCTAGTAGGGACAGTAGCAATCAGCCCCAGCATTTT. Its protein product is CSASRDSSNQPQHF.